This entry describes one T cell receptor beta chain. Antigen unknown. CDR3 length: 15 amino acids. Trimming took off 3 bases at V and 5 bases at J, with 14 bases between the two ends. Germline V gives CDR1 SGDLS, CDR2 YYNGEE. This sample is drawn from a study of graft-versus-host responses after intestinal transplantation. Broader study findings: Declining HvG levels early post-transplant were linked to peak circulating GvH clone levels.

Generated by immunoSEQ multiplex PCR, the TCRdb table keeps only in-frame clones and is missing some. Among about 25,000 clones listed, roughly 94% were seen once. The chain has TRBV9 and TRBJ2-2; D gene uncertain. This clonotype was obtained from a human patient who received an intestinal transplant, so some T cells may come from the graft donor. The source was PBMCs, collected 156 days after intestinal transplant. CDR3 nucleotides: TGTGCCAGCAGCGGGGTCCACGGGTGGACCGGGGAGCTGTTTTTT. This sequence encodes CASSGVHGWTGELFF.